This T cell receptor (beta chain) stems from a study of T-cell memory formation after mild COVID-19. As for the study in general: Clusters of TCRs were largely donor specific.

The table lists this clonotype with a few counts. Its antigen remains unknown. Study findings and constraints: Memory from before infection featured some responding clones, which suggests cross-reactive memory joined. Contracting clones, day 15 to 85, had balanced CD4/CD8, and later expanders favored CD4+.

Per the germline V gene, CDR1 is GTSNPN and CDR2 is SVGIG (reference sequence). With V trimmed by 5 bases and J by 10 bases, 13 bases remained unmatched. There are 13 residues in the CDR3. Sample barcodes and UMIs were carried by the TCR alpha and TCR beta cDNA libraries that 5'RACE generated with constant-segment primers. One entry per CDR3 protein results from TCRdb running MiXCR on the 5' RACE reads. The profile shows around 400,000 distinct CDR3 sequences, 20% to 25% of them singletons. Sequencing was performed on PBMCs or a T cell subset sorted from them (not recorded which). This receptor was identified in an adult woman who had mild COVID-19 (a few samples of this study predate the infection). Cell type and time point are not known. V gene TRBV30 combines with J gene TRBJ1-1; TRBD1 matches 7 bases. In DNA form, the CDR3 reads TGTGCCTGGGATTCCCCGGGACAGAGGGGAGCTTTCTTT. Translated: CAWDSPGQRGAFF.